Here is one T cell receptor (beta chain) with its context. The data were taken from a study of blood T cell repertoires in COVID-19. On the study more broadly: Sites in the United States, Italy and Spain provided acute and convalescent COVID-19 samples. T cells, B-cell-depleted T cells, or PBMCs provided the cDNA or gDNA that served as material.

In the original analysis: Reference gene primer amplification gave nucleated cell count estimates. Generated by immunoSEQ multiplex PCR, the TCRdb table keeps only in-frame clones and is missing some. V, J and clone size reflect that table, while D and trimming were determined from the DNA. This table holds 180,000 or so clones, 70% to 90% found once. Material for sequencing was peripheral blood. This receptor was taken from a man aged 18 to 35 with acute or convalescent COVID-19.

The DNA of the CDR3 is TGTGCCAGCAGTTTATCCGGGATAGGATCCTACGAGCAGTACTTC. Protein sequence: CASSLSGIGSYEQYF. J is TRBJ2-7 and V is TRBV27; possible D gene TRBD2, 5 bases. Trimming pared 0 bases from V and 1 base from J, leaving 10 bases between. Germline V gene lookup returns CDR1 MNHEY and CDR2 SMNVEV (reference sequence). The CDR3 is 15 residues long.